Listed below are T cell receptor beta chains from one sample, sequenced in a study of neurological immune-mediated disorders. Via MiXCR, TCRdb re-called the 5' RACE reads, giving one row per CDR3 protein. The profile covers under 30,000 distinct CDR3 sequences, with about 6.3% appearing a single time and about 4.3% taken by the ten largest. Input material: PBMCs. These receptors were obtained from a woman aged 35 to 49 in good health. Each CDR3 is given with its conserved first and last residue. The order of the fields is D gene, J gene, clone size, V gene, CDR3 protein, CDR3 DNA. A D gene is named only where the DNA matches it firmly. A row's size may be missing; if present it is once, few, many or a size class.

D: -
J: TRBJ2-5
size: many
V: TRBV7-2
CDR3: CASSLMLARQETQYF
DNA: TGTGCCAGCAGCTTAATGCTAGCGCGGCAAGAGACCCAGTACTTC

D: -
J: TRBJ1-2
size: many
V: TRBV29-1
CDR3: CSVRREILDGYTF
DNA: TGCAGCGTTCGCCGGGAAATCCTAGATGGCTACACCTTC

D: -
J: TRBJ1-1
size: many
V: TRBV30
CDR3: CAWSVLGRGEAFF
DNA: TGTGCCTGGAGTGTTTTGGGGAGGGGTGAAGCTTTCTTT

D: -
J: TRBJ1-1
size: -
V: TRBV5-6
CDR3: CASSFQMTEAFF
DNA: TGTGCCAGCAGCTTCCAGATGACTGAAGCTTTCTTT

D: -
J: TRBJ2-7
size: many
V: TRBV13
CDR3: CASTLKGGSSYEQYF
DNA: TGTGCCAGCACCCTAAAGGGCGGCTCCTCCTACGAGCAGTACTTC

D: -
J: TRBJ2-5
size: many
V: TRBV7-2
CDR3: CASSLSHGTQYF
DNA: TGTGCCAGCAGCTTATCACACGGGACCCAGTACTTC

D: TRBD1
J: TRBJ1-1
size: many
V: TRBV5-1
CDR3: CASSLGQGDRRSTEAFF
DNA: TGCGCCAGCAGCTTAGGACAGGGGGACAGGAGGTCAACTGAAGCTTTCTTT

D: -
J: TRBJ2-3
size: many
V: TRBV20-1
CDR3: CSAITGARDTQYF
DNA: TGCAGTGCTATTACGGGAGCAAGAGATACGCAGTATTTT

D: TRBD1
J: TRBJ2-3
size: many
V: TRBV6-4
CDR3: CASSDGTGGTDTQYF
DNA: TGTGCCAGCAGTGACGGGACAGGGGGCACAGATACGCAGTATTTT

D: -
J: TRBJ1-5
size: -
V: TRBV28
CDR3: CASHQQGQPQHF
DNA: TGTGCCAGCCACCAGCAAGGCCAGCCCCAGCATTTT

D: -
J: TRBJ2-7
size: many
V: TRBV18
CDR3: CASSTQGAYEQYF
DNA: TGTGCCAGCTCAACCCAGGGCGCCTACGAGCAGTACTTC

D: -
J: TRBJ2-1
size: many
V: TRBV5-1
CDR3: CASSSGASEQFF
DNA: TGCGCCAGCAGTTCGGGGGCTTCGGAGCAGTTCTTC

D: TRBD2
J: TRBJ2-7
size: many
V: TRBV5-6
CDR3: CASSPVEDTLLGGSSYEQYF
DNA: TGTGCCAGCAGCCCCGTCGAGGACACCCTTTTGGGCGGGAGCTCCTACGAGCAGTACTTC

D: -
J: TRBJ1-4
size: many
V: TRBV20-1
CDR3: CSARTKNEKLFF
DNA: TGCAGTGCTCGGACCAAGAATGAAAAACTGTTTTTT

D: -
J: TRBJ2-1
size: many
V: TRBV5-5
CDR3: CASNRGTLGSREQFF
DNA: TGTGCCAGCAATCGGGGCACACTAGGATCTCGTGAGCAGTTCTTC

D: TRBD2
J: TRBJ2-1
size: many
V: TRBV7-2
CDR3: CASSPSRTSGSLLYNEQFF
DNA: TGTGCCAGCAGCCCGAGCAGGACTAGCGGGAGCCTACTCTACAATGAGCAGTTCTTC

D: TRBD1
J: TRBJ1-2
size: many
V: TRBV2
CDR3: CASSYRGRGYTF
DNA: TGTGCCAGCAGTTACAGGGGCCGCGGCTACACCTTC

D: TRBD1
J: TRBJ2-3
size: many
V: TRBV9
CDR3: CASSTGQLLTDTQYF
DNA: TGTGCCAGCAGCACGGGACAGCTACTCACAGATACGCAGTATTTT

D: TRBD1
J: TRBJ1-2
size: many
V: TRBV12-3/TRBV12-4
CDR3: CASSPPGQRYGYTF
DNA: TGTGCCAGCAGTCCCCCGGGACAGAGATATGGCTACACCTTC

D: -
J: TRBJ2-3
size: medium-sized
V: TRBV20-1
CDR3: CSARESSTDTQYF
DNA: TGCAGTGCTAGAGAATCCAGCACAGATACGCAGTATTTT

D: TRBD2
J: TRBJ2-2
size: many
V: TRBV28
CDR3: CASRPSSGKRAGELFF
DNA: TGTGCCAGCAGACCTTCTAGCGGGAAGCGGGCCGGGGAGCTGTTTTTT

D: -
J: TRBJ2-7
size: few
V: TRBV5-5
CDR3: CASSIGPIGGPLEQYF
DNA: TGTGCCAGCAGTATAGGACCTATTGGGGGGCCTCTCGAGCAGTACTTC

D: -
J: TRBJ2-3
size: -
V: TRBV7-9
CDR3: CASLQGGSTDTQYF
DNA: TGTGCCAGCTTACAGGGAGGGAGCACAGATACGCAGTATTTT

D: -
J: TRBJ1-6
size: -
V: TRBV9
CDR3: CASSAWLGDSPLHF
DNA: TGTGCCAGCAGCGCGTGGTTGGGGGATTCACCCCTCCACTTT

D: -
J: TRBJ2-7
size: -
V: TRBV29-1
CDR3: CSVEPSGASPQCF
DNA: TGCAGCGTTGAGCCCTCTGGTGCCTCTCCCCAGTGCTTC

D: TRBD2
J: TRBJ2-7
size: many
V: TRBV6-6
CDR3: CASSYTGGASYEQYF
DNA: TGTGCCAGCAGTTACACCGGGGGGGCTTCCTACGAGCAGTACTTC